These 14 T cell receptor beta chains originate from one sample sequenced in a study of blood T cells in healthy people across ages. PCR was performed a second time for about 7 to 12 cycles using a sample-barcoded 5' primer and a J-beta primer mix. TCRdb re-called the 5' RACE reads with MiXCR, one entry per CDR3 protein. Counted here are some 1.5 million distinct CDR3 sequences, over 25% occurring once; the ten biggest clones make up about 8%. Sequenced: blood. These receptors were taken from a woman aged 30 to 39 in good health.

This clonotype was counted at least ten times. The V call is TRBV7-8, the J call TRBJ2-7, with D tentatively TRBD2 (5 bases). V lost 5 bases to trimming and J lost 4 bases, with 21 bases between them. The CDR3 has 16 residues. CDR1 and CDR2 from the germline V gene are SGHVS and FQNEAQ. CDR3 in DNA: TGTGCCAGCAGCCCCTATCCTAGTGGGAGTGTGTACGAGCAGTACTTC. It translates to CASSPYPSGSVYEQYF. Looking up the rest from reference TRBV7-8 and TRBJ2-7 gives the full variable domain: GAGVSQSPRYKVAKRGQDVALRCDPISGHVSLFWYQQALGQGPEFLTYFQNEAQLDKSGLPSDRFFAERPEGSVSTLKIQRTQQEDSAVYLCASSPYPSGSVYEQYFGPGTRLTVT.

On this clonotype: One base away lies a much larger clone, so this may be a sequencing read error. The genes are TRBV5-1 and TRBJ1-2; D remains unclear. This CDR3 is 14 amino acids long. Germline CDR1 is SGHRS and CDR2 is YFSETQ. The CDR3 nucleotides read TGCACCAGCAGCTTGGACGTGTCGAGCTATAGCTACACCTTC. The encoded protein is CTSSLDVSSYSYTF.

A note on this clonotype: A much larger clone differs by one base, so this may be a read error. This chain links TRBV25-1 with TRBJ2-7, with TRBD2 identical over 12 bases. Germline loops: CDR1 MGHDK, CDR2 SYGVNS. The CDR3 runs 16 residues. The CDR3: CVSSAYPSGRVWEQYF. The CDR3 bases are TGTGTCAGCAGTGCCTACCCTAGCGGGAGGGTCTGGGAGCAGTACTTC.

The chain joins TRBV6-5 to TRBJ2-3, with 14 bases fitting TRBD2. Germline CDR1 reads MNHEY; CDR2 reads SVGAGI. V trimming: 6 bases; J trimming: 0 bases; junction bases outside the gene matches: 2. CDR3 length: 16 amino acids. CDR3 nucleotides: TGTGCCAGCAGAAGGACTAGCGGGGGGAGCACAGATACGCAGTATTTT. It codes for CASRRTSGGSTDTQYF.

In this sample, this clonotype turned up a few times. The CDR3 DNA reads as TGTGCCAGCAGAAGACCAACCCGGACGGAAAACTACGAGCAGTACTTC. Translating gives CASRRPTRTENYEQYF. The chain joins TRBV6-2 or TRBV6-3 to TRBJ2-7; D gene unclear. This CDR3 has 16 residues. V shed 6 bases and J shed 3 bases, with 21 bases lying between them. Germline V gene data show CDR1 as MNHEY and CDR2 as SVGEGT.

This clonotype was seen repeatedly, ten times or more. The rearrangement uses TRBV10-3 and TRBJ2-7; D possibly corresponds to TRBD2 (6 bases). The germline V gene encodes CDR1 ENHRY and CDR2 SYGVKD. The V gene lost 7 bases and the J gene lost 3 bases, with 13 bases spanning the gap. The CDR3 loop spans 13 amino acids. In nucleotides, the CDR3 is TGTGCCATCAAGGACCCGGGACTCTACGAGCAGTACTTC. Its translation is CAIKDPGLYEQYF.

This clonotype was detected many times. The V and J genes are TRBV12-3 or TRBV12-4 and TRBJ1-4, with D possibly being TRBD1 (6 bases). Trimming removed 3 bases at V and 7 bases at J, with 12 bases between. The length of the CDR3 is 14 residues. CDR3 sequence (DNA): TGTGCCAGCAGTTTTTCCAGGGGTGGTGAAAAACTGTTTTTT. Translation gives CASSFSRGGEKLFF.

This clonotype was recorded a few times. In DNA, the CDR3 is TGTGCCAGCAGCGTAGGGGGACTAGATGTACGAGAGACCCAGTACTTC. It translates to CASSVGGLDVRETQYF. This sequence joins TRBV9 and TRBJ2-5; TRBD2 matches 8 bases. The CDR3 extends over 16 amino acids. The V and J ends lost 0 bases and 4 bases, in that order; junction bases with no gene match: 8. CDR1 SGDLS and CDR2 YYNGEE come from the germline V gene.

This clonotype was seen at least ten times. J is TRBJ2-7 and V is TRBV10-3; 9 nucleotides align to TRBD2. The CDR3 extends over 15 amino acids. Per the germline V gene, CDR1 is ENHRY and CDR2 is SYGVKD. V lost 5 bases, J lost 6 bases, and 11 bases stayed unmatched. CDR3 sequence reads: CAISPTGTSPSEQYF. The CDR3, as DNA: TGTGCCATCAGTCCGACGGGGACTAGCCCATCCGAGCAGTACTTC.

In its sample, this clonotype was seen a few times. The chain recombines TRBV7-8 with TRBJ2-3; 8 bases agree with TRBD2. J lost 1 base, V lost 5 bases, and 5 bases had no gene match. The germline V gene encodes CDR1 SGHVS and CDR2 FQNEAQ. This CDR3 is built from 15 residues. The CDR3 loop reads CASSPERERTDTQYF. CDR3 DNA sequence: TGTGCCAGCAGCCCAGAGCGGGAGCGCACAGATACGCAGTATTTT. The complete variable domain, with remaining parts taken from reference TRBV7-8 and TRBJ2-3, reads GAGVSQSPRYKVAKRGQDVALRCDPISGHVSLFWYQQALGQGPEFLTYFQNEAQLDKSGLPSDRFFAERPEGSVSTLKIQRTQQEDSAVYLCASSPERERTDTQYFGPGTRLTVL.

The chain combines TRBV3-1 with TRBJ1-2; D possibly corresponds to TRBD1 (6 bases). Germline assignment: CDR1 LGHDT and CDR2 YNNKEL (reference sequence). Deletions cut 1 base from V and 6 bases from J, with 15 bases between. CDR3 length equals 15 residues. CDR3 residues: CASSQAWNREHGYTF. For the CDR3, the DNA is TGTGCCAGCAGCCAAGCCTGGAACAGGGAACATGGCTACACCTTC.

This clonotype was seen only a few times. In nucleotides, the CDR3 is TGTGCCAGCAGCCCTTGGACAGGGTCCTACAATGAGCAGTTCTTC. Protein product: CASSPWTGSYNEQFF. This chain joins TRBV7-9 and TRBJ2-1; 8 nucleotides agree with TRBD1. The CDR3 contains 15 residues. Germline loops: CDR1 SEHNR, CDR2 FQNEAQ (reference sequence). Trimming at V came to 5 bases and at J to 1 base, leaving 4 bases not matched to a gene.

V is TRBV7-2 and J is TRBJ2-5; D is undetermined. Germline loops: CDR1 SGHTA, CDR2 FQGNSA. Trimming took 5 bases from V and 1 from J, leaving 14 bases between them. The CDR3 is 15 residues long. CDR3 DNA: TGTGCCAGCAGCCCCTGGGCCAGCCTCCAAGAGACCCAGTACTTC. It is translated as CASSPWASLQETQYF.

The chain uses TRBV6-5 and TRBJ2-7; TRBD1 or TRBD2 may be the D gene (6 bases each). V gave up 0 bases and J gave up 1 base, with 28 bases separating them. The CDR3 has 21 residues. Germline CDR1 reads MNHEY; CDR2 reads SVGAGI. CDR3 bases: TGTGCCAGCAGTTACTCAAATCCCCTGGAGGGTGGGGCAGGGGCGTCCTACGAGCAGTACTTC. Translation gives CASSYSNPLEGGAGASYEQYF.